This entry lists 28 T cell receptor beta chains sequenced from one sample in a study of T-cell reconstitution after alpha-beta-depleted transplantation in children. As it was prepared, the TCRbeta library received unique molecular identifiers. Using its own MiXCR run on the PCR reads, TCRdb lists one record per CDR3 protein. The data contain approximately 400,000 distinct CDR3 sequences, 15% to 20% of them seen just once; the ten biggest clones take up 25% to 35%. This material consisted of PBMCs, mostly from graft donor cells, taken 360 days after TCRalphabeta/CD19-depleted stem cell transplant. The receptors come from a boy less than two years old who had a stem cell transplant for Wiskott-Aldrich syndrome, so the T cells may come from the graft donor.

This clonotype appeared a few times. This rearrangement joins TRBV29-1 to TRBJ2-7; 14 bases are shared with TRBD2. The CDR3 covers 15 residues. Trimming at V came to 5 bases and at J to 0 bases, leaving 3 bases not matched to a gene. The germline CDR1 and CDR2 sequences are SQVTM and ANQGSEA. In nucleotides, the CDR3 is TGCAGCGTTCCCGGGACTAGCGGGAGCTCCTACGAGCAGTACTTC. This gives the protein CSVPGTSGSSYEQYF.

This clonotype appeared a few times. V is TRBV3-1 and J is TRBJ2-4; 8 positions agree with TRBD1. Trimming took 0 bases from V and 3 from J; bases not matched to a gene: 4. The germline V gene encodes CDR1 LGHDT and CDR2 YNNKEL (reference sequence). The CDR3 is 16 amino acids. The CDR3 DNA reads TGTGCCAGCAGCCAAGACAGTGGACAGGGCAAAAACATTCAGTACTTC. This sequence encodes CASSQDSGQGKNIQYF.

The gene calls are TRBV4-1 and TRBJ2-5; TRBD1 might be the D (7 bases). CDR1 is MGHRA and CDR2 is YSYEKL in the germline V gene. The ends were cut back, 1 base at V and 4 bases at J, with 19 bases in the middle. CDR3 length: 17 residues. The CDR3 nucleotides read TGCGCCAGCAGCCAAGGAAGCCTGGAGGGGGCGCGAGAGACCCAGTACTTC. Protein: CASSQGSLEGARETQYF.

This clonotype was counted only a few times. The chain recombines TRBV10-3 with TRBJ1-5; D perhaps matches TRBD1 (5 bases). This CDR3 spans 15 amino acids. Deletions cut 0 bases from V and 4 bases from J, with 10 bases between. CDR1 ENHRY and CDR2 SYGVKD come from the germline V gene. For the CDR3, the DNA is TGTGCCATCAGTGAGTCGGGGGGACTTAATCAGCCCCAGCATTTT. Its protein product is CAISESGGLNQPQHF.

This clonotype was detected ten times or more. The V gene is TRBV9, the J gene TRBJ2-1, with D maybe TRBD1 (7 bases). The CDR3 length is 14 residues. Germline V lookup: CDR1 SGDLS, CDR2 YYNGEE. V was pared by 0 bases and J by 13 bases, with 17 bases between. The CDR3 loop is CASSVGPEGQLQFF. Here the CDR3 DNA reads TGTGCCAGCAGCGTAGGTCCGGAGGGACAGCTCCAGTTCTTC.

This clonotype appeared many times. The CDR3 sequence is CAWTSGRGEQFF. In DNA form, the CDR3 reads TGTGCCTGGACTAGCGGGAGGGGTGAGCAGTTCTTC. The chain is built from TRBV30 and TRBJ2-1, with TRBD2 identical over 12 bases. Germline CDR1 and CDR2: GTSNPN and SVGIG (reference sequence). Losses at the gene ends were 4 bases for V and 9 bases for J; bases not matched to a gene: 1. The CDR3 is 12 residues long.

This chain joins TRBV5-1 and TRBJ2-1, with D tentatively TRBD2 (5 bases). V was trimmed by 1 base and J by 5 bases, leaving 10 bases between them. This CDR3 has 14 amino acids. Germline CDR1 is SGHRS and CDR2 is YFSETQ. CDR3 coding DNA: TGCGCCAGCAGCTTGTTCCGGGGTAACAATGAGCAGTTCTTC. Translating it yields CASSLFRGNNEQFF.

The chain links TRBV2 to TRBJ2-3, with D unresolved. Germline CDR1 and CDR2: SNHLY and FYNNEI. This CDR3 is built from 12 residues. V gave up 3 bases and J gave up 5 bases, with 6 bases separating them. CDR3 sequence: CASSDRIDTQYF. As DNA, the CDR3 is TGTGCCAGCAGTGATAGGATAGATACGCAGTATTTT.

This clonotype came up many times. The chain carries TRBV29-1 and TRBJ2-5; possible D gene TRBD1, 6 bases. This CDR3 has 12 amino acids. V lost 4 bases and J lost 4, with 10 bases in between. CDR1 SQVTM and CDR2 ANQGSEA come from the germline V gene. This CDR3 is CSVVRGSETQYF. In DNA form, the CDR3 reads TGCAGCGTTGTCAGGGGCTCAGAGACCCAGTACTTC. The entire variable domain, with the rest obtained from reference TRBV29-1 and TRBJ2-5, is as follows: SAVISQKPSRDICQRGTSLTIQCQVDSQVTMMFWYRQQPGQSLTLIATANQGSEATYESGFVIDKFPISRPNLTFSTLTVSNMSPEDSSIYLCSVVRGSETQYFGPGTRLLVL.

The rearrangement links TRBV12-3 or TRBV12-4 to TRBJ2-7; the match to TRBD2 covers 7 bases. The length of the CDR3 is 14 residues. V lost 6 bases to trimming and J lost 5 bases; unmatched junction nucleotides: 10. The CDR3 bases are TGTGCCAGCAGCCCTGGCGGGAGAGTCAACGAGCAGTACTTC. Protein product: CASSPGGRVNEQYF.

The V and J genes are TRBV5-1 and TRBJ2-3, with D tentatively TRBD2 (5 bases). CDR3 length: 17 amino acids. Trimming took 0 bases from V and 4 from J, leaving 18 bases between them. Germline V lookup: CDR1 SGHRS, CDR2 YFSETQ. The DNA of the CDR3 is TGCGCCAGCAGCTTGGGACTACCTAGCCGGTTTGCAGATACGCAGTATTTT. Its protein is CASSLGLPSRFADTQYF.

This clonotype was observed a handful of times. This chain links TRBV12-3 or TRBV12-4 with TRBJ2-5; either TRBD1 or TRBD2 may supply D (5 bases each). This CDR3 has 14 amino acids. V dropped 6 bases and J dropped 2 bases, with 13 bases sitting between them. The CDR3 DNA reads as TGTGCCAGCAGGGACCCGGGACGGCAAGAGACCCAGTACTTC. This gives the protein CASRDPGRQETQYF.

The chain is built from TRBV2 and TRBJ2-2; 8 nucleotides agree with TRBD1. The germline CDR1 and CDR2 sequences are SNHLY and FYNNEI. The CDR3 is 14 residues long. After removal of 6 bases from V and 3 bases from J, the junction contained 3 bases not matched to a gene. CDR3 bases: TGTGCCAGCAGGGGGGACAGGCACACCGGGGAGCTGTTTTTT. It is translated as CASRGDRHTGELFF.

The chain employs TRBV5-6 and TRBJ2-1, with 7 bases aligning to TRBD1. Losses at the gene ends were 3 bases for V and 5 bases for J; bases not matched to a gene: 11. Germline-derived CDR1 and CDR2 are SGHDT and YYEEEE. The CDR3 spans 16 residues. The CDR3 loop is CASSYLQGIQDNEQFF. In nucleotides, the CDR3 is TGTGCCAGCAGCTACTTACAGGGGATTCAGGACAATGAGCAGTTCTTC.

The chain recombines TRBV12-3 or TRBV12-4 with TRBJ2-2; 7 nucleotides align to TRBD2. Trimming removed 6 bases from V and 1 base from J; junction bases left unmatched: 11. The CDR3 covers 17 residues. The CDR3 region has the DNA TGTGCCAGCAGCCCTTGGGACTACCGCTGGAACACCGGGGAGCTGTTTTTT. Its translation is CASSPWDYRWNTGELFF.

The chain is built from TRBV15 and TRBJ2-6; possibly TRBD2 for D (6 bases). Trimming took off 1 base at V and 0 bases at J, with 13 bases between the two ends. The CDR3 consists of 18 residues. Germline assignment: CDR1 LNHNV and CDR2 YYDKDF (reference sequence). The CDR3 DNA is TGTGCCACCAGCAGAGGTTCGGCGGGAAGCTCTGGGGCCAACGTCCTGACTTTC. It is translated as CATSRGSAGSSGANVLTF.

The chain links TRBV29-1 to TRBJ2-7; 7 bases line up with TRBD2. The J segment lost 3 bases and the V segment lost 4 bases, leaving 3 bases of the junction unmatched. The CDR3 covers 12 residues. Germline V gene data show CDR1 as SQVTM and CDR2 as ANQGSEA. For the CDR3, the DNA is TGCAGCGTTGGGGAGGGACTCTACGAGCAGTACTTC. Protein: CSVGEGLYEQYF.

This clonotype came up many times. This chain joins TRBV5-1 and TRBJ2-1; TRBD2 aligns across 10 bases. This CDR3 has 14 amino acids. Unmatched junction bases numbered 3, after V lost 1 base and J lost 8 bases. From germline, CDR1 is SGHRS and CDR2 YFSETQ. The CDR3 nucleotides are TGCGCCAGCAGCTTGCAGCGGGAGGGCGATGAGCAGTTCTTC. The encoded protein is CASSLQREGDEQFF.

The chain employs TRBV7-9 and TRBJ2-7; 8 positions match TRBD2. The CDR3 is 13 residues long. Trimming at V came to 5 bases and at J to 6 bases, leaving 6 bases not matched to a gene. CDR1 is SEHNR and CDR2 is FQNEAQ in the germline V gene (reference sequence). DNA for the CDR3: TGTGCCAGCAGCCCTTTCCGGGAGGGCGAGCAGTACTTC. Translating it yields CASSPFREGEQYF.

This clonotype came up a few times. V usage is TRBV12-3 or TRBV12-4 and J usage is TRBJ1-5, with a tentative D call TRBD1 (6 bases). Trimming took 5 bases from V and 3 from J, leaving 17 bases between them. The CDR3 is made up of 16 amino acids. The CDR3 is CASSRTDGTINQPQHF. The CDR3 DNA sequence: TGTGCCAGCAGTCGTACTGACGGGACAATCAATCAGCCCCAGCATTTT.

Regarding this clonotype: The CDR3 end shows no conserved phenylalanine or tryptophan, and so a read error is likely. The rearrangement uses TRBV6-1 and TRBJ2-2; D perhaps matches TRBD1 (5 bases). Germline V gene lookup returns CDR1 MNHNS and CDR2 SASEGT. Trimming shortened V by 7 bases and J by 5 bases, and 26 bases separated the two germline ends. The length of the CDR3 is 18 residues. The CDR3 DNA is TGTGCCAGCACCCCCGAGACAGAAGGGATCGCGAGGACCGGGGAGCTGTTTCTT. This translates into CASTPETEGIARTGELFL.

This clonotype has only a few counts. This chain joins TRBV5-1 and TRBJ2-7, with 8 bases identical to TRBD2. This CDR3 region has 15 residues. V gave up 1 base and J gave up 2 bases; unmatched junction bases: 5. The germline CDR1 and CDR2 sequences are SGHRS and YFSETQ. The CDR3 region has the DNA TGCGCCAGCAGCTTGTCTAGCGGGCTTACCTACGAGCAGTACTTC. Its translation is CASSLSSGLTYEQYF. Combining the CDR3 with reference TRBV5-1 and TRBJ2-7 gives the whole variable domain KAGVTQTPRYLIKTRGQQVTLSCSPISGHRSVSWYQQTPGQGLQFLFEYFSETQRNKGNFPGRFSGRQFSNSRSEMNVSTLELGDSALYLCASSLSSGLTYEQYFGPGTRLTVT.

This clonotype was counted between two and nine times. The chain couples TRBV12-3 or TRBV12-4 to TRBJ1-6; 9 positions agree with TRBD1. This CDR3 has 15 amino acids. V lost 2 bases, J lost 5 bases, and 1 base stayed unmatched. CDR3 sequence: CASSLRQGDNSPLHF. The CDR3 DNA reads as TGTGCCAGCAGTTTAAGACAGGGGGATAATTCACCCCTCCACTTT.

This clonotype was recorded a few times. The chain has TRBV27 and TRBJ2-3; 9 bases match TRBD2. V dropped 3 bases and J dropped 4; count of bases not matched to a gene: 5. The CDR3 is 15 amino acids. Germline assignment: CDR1 MNHEY and CDR2 SMNVEV (reference sequence). This chain's CDR3 is CASSFKRGVADTQYF. The DNA of the CDR3 is TGTGCCAGCAGTTTCAAGCGGGGGGTGGCAGATACGCAGTATTTT.

This chain connects TRBV10-3 to TRBJ2-5; D unresolved. The CDR3 totals 17 residues. Germline V gene sequence: CDR1 ENHRY, CDR2 SYGVKD. V lost 3 bases, J lost 1 base, and 18 bases lay in between. The CDR3 spells CAISDPVLTTSQETQYF. The DNA for the CDR3 is TGTGCCATCAGTGACCCCGTCTTGACGACCTCCCAAGAGACCCAGTACTTC.

This clonotype was seen a few times. The chain links TRBV20-1 to TRBJ2-1, with TRBD2 matching over 7 bases. V shed 6 bases, J shed 0 bases, and the junction held 5 bases outside the gene matches. In germline, CDR1 is DFQATT, CDR2 SNEGSKA (reference sequence). This CDR3 comprises 14 residues. The DNA of the CDR3 is TGCAGTGCCACGGGACTACCCTCCTACAATGAGCAGTTCTTC. This translates into CSATGLPSYNEQFF.

V is TRBV15 and J is TRBJ2-3, with D tentatively TRBD2 (6 bases). This CDR3 has 16 amino acids. Germline values: CDR1 LNHNV, CDR2 YYDKDF (reference sequence). Trimming took 1 base from V and 0 from J, leaving 11 bases between them. The CDR3 loop is CATSRGWGTSTDTQYF. CDR3 sequence (DNA): TGTGCCACCAGCAGAGGATGGGGGACTAGCACAGATACGCAGTATTTT.

This clonotype showed up many times. The J gene is TRBJ2-3, the V gene TRBV5-1; a weak D match, TRBD2 (6 bases). V lost 0 bases to trimming and J lost 6 bases, with 17 bases between them. The CDR3 sequence is 16 residues long. Germline V lookup: CDR1 SGHRS, CDR2 YFSETQ. The CDR3, as DNA: TGCGCCAGCAGCTTGGGGACTATGCCTGCCTTGGATACGCAGTATTTT. Its translation is CASSLGTMPALDTQYF.